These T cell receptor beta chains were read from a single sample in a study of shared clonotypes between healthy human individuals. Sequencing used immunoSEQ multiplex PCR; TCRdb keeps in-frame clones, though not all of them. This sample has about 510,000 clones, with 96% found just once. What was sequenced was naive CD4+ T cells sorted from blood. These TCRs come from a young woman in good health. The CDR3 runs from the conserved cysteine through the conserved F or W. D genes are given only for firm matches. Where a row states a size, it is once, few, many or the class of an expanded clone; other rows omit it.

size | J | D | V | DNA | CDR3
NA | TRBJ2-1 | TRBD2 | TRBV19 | TGTGCCAGTAGTACCCCTAGCGGGAGGGCCAATGAGCAGTTCTTC | CASSTPSGRANEQFF
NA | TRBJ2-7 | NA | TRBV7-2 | TGTGCCAGCAGCTTAGTTTCTGGCGTTAAGACCTACGAGCAGTACTTC | CASSLVSGVKTYEQYF
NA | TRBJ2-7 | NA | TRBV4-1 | TGCGCCAGCAGCCAAGATAGGGTCCTAGTCCGCCTGAACGAGCAGTACTTC | CASSQDRVLVRLNEQYF
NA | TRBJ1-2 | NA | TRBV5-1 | TGCGCCAGCAGCTTGGCCCCGGAGTCGCGCTACACCTTC | CASSLAPESRYTF
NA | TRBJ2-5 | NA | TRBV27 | TGTGCCAGCGCCTTCTGGCGGGACCGGAGGGAGACCCAGTACTTC | CASAFWRDRRETQYF
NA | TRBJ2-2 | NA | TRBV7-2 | TGTGCCAGCAGCTTAGACACCGGGGAGCTGTTTTTT | CASSLDTGELFF
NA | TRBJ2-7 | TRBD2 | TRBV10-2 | TGCGCCAGCAGTGAGTACGCGGGAGGGCCGGGAGAGCAGTACTTC | CASSEYAGGPGEQYF
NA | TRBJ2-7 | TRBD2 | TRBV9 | TGTGCCAGCAGCTCGCGGGAGTGGGACTCCTACGAGCAGTACTTC | CASSSREWDSYEQYF
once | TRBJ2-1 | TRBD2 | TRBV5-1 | TGCGCCAGCAGCCCTAGCGGGAGGGGTTACAATGAGCAGTTCTTC | CASSPSGRGYNEQFF
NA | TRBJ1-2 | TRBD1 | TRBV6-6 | TGTGCCAGCAGTTACGGGACAGGGAATGGCTACACCTTC | CASSYGTGNGYTF
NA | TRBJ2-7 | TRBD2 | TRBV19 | TGTGCCAGTAGTATTTGGTCGGGAGGGCACGCGAACGCCTACGAGCAGTACTTC | CASSIWSGGHANAYEQYF
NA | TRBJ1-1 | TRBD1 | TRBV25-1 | TGTGCCAGCAGTTTGACAGGGGCGGACACTGAAGCTTTCTTT | CASSLTGADTEAFF
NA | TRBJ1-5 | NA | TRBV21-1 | TGTGCCACTGATCAGGGGCAGGGGGATCAGCCCCAGCATTTT | CATDQGQGDQPQHF
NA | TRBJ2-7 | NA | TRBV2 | TGTGCCAGCAGTGTTAGGGTTCTCCACGAGCAGTACTTC | CASSVRVLHEQYF
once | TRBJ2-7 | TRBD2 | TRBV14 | TGTGCCAGCAGGGACCGGCCTAGCGGGACCTACGAGCAGTACTTC | CASRDRPSGTYEQYF
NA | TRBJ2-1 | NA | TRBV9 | TGTGCCAGCAGCGTGTCGAGCTCCTACAATGAGCAGTTCTTC | CASSVSSSYNEQFF
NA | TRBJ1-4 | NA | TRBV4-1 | TGCGCCAGCAGCCAAGACGTGGAGCTTAATGAAAAACTGTTTTTT | CASSQDVELNEKLFF
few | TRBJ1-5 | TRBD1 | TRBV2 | TGTGCCAGCAGAGAGACAGGGAGTGGCAATCAGCCCCAGCATTTT | CASRETGSGNQPQHF
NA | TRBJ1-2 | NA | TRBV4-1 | TGCGCCAGCAGCCAAGAAGTCTGGGGTTTGGGTGGTTACGGCTACACCTTC | CASSQEVWGLGGYGYTF
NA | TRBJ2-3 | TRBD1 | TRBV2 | TGTGCCAGCACCAACGGACAGGGTGGCACAGATACGCAGTATTTT | CASTNGQGGTDTQYF
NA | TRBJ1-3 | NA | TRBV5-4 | TGTGCCAGCAGCCTGCCGGGGGGATCTGCCGATAACACCATATATTTT | CASSLPGGSADNTIYF
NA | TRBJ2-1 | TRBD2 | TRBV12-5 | TGTGCTAGTGGTTTGGTACGTTCAGCGGGAGAGTCTTATGAGCAGTTCTTC | CASGLVRSAGESYEQFF
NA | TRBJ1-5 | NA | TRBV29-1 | TGCAGCATGATACGAGGACACAACAATCAGCCCCAGCATTTT | CSMIRGHNNQPQHF
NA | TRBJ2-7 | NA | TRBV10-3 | TGTGCCAGTTCCCCGGACTCCTACGAGCAGTACTTC | CASSPDSYEQYF
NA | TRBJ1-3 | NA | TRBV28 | TGTGCCAGCAGCCCCACTGCTGGAAACACCATATATTTT | CASSPTAGNTIYF
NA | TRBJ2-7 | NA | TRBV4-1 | TGCGCCAGCAGCCAAGACTCTCCTGCGATCTACGAGCAGTACTTC | CASSQDSPAIYEQYF
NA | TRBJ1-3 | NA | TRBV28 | TGTGCCAGCAGTTTGTTCACCGGAAACACCATATATTTT | CASSLFTGNTIYF
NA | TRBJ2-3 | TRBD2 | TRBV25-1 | TGTGCCAGCAGTATTACTAGCGGGAGTTCGAGAGATACGCAGTATTTT | CASSITSGSSRDTQYF
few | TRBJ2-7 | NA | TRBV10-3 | TGTGCCATCAGCCGTAGCTACGAGCAGTACTTC | CAISRSYEQYF
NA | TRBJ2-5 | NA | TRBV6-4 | TGTGCCAATATACTCCGCGGGCAGCTCCAAGAGACCCAGTACTTC | CANILRGQLQETQYF
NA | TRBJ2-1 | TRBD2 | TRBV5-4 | TGTGCCAGCAGCTTGGATAGCGGGAGTCGATACAATGAGCAGTTCTTC | CASSLDSGSRYNEQFF
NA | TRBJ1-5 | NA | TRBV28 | TGTGCCAGCAGCAGACAGGCCCGGGGTCAGCCCCAGCATTTT | CASSRQARGQPQHF
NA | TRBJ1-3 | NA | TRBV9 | TGTGCCAGCAGCGCGCAGGGGTTCAAAGGAAGAAACACCATATATTTT | CASSAQGFKGRNTIYF
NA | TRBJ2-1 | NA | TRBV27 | TGTGCCAGCAGTCTATCGGGACTTCACTACAATGAGCAGTTCTTC | CASSLSGLHYNEQFF
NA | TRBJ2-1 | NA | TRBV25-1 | TGTGCCAGCACCCCCGACTGGACGAGCTCCTACAATGAGCAGTTCTTC | CASTPDWTSSYNEQFF
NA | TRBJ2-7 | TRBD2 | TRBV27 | TGTGCCAGCAGTTTACCCTCACTAGCGGGAGGGCCCTACGAGCAGTACTTC | CASSLPSLAGGPYEQYF
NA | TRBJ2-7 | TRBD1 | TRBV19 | TGTGCCAGTAAGGACAGGAAAAATTACGAGCAGTACTTC | CASKDRKNYEQYF
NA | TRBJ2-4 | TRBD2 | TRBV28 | TGTGCCAGCAGTTTAGGGACTAGCGGGAGTACGAACATTCAGTACTTC | CASSLGTSGSTNIQYF
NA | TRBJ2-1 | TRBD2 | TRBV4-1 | TGCGCCAGCAGCCAAGACCGGCTCCTGACTAGCGCGTACGACAATGAGCAGTTCTTC | CASSQDRLLTSAYDNEQFF
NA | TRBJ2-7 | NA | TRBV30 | TGTGCCTGGAGTAGAAGACTTACCTACGAGCAGTACTTC | CAWSRRLTYEQYF
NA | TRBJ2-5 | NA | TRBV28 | TGTGCCAGCAGTTCAGTTGGGGTGTGGGAGACCCAGTACTTC | CASSSVGVWETQYF
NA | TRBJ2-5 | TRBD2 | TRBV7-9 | TGTGCCAGCAGCTTCGTCAACGGGGGGACAGAGACCCAGTACTTC | CASSFVNGGTETQYF
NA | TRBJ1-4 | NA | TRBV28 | TGTGCCAGCAGTTTAGCAGGGTTTGAAAAACTGTTTTTT | CASSLAGFEKLFF
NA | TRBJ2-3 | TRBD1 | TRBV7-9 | TGTGCCAGCAGGCCAAAGGGACAGGGGGCGCGGGAGTATTTT | CASRPKGQGAREYF
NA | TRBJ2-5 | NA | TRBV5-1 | TGCGCCAGCAGCTTGGATGGGAGTCGGGAGACCCAGTACTTC | CASSLDGSRETQYF
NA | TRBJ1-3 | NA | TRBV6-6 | TGTGCCAGCAGTCGAGACAGCTCTGGAAACACCATATATTTT | CASSRDSSGNTIYF
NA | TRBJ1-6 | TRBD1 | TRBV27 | TGTGCCAGCAGCATCCAGGGGGCGGCCTATAATTCACCCCTCCACTTT | CASSIQGAAYNSPLHF
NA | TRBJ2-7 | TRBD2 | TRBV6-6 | TGTGCCAGCAGTCTGTCTAGCGGATACGAGCAGTACTTC | CASSLSSGYEQYF
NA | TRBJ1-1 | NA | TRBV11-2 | TGTGCCAGCAGCTTAGACCAAGGGAACACTGAAGCTTTCTTT | CASSLDQGNTEAFF